The source of this T cell receptor (beta chain) is a study of blood T cells in healthy people across ages. General study results and limits: Donor CMV status, an unknown factor, possibly confounded changes in expanded clonotypes. Diversity was higher, and naive CD4+ cells more numerous, in long-lived donors than in aged donors. Per million T cells, TCR beta diversity dropped about linearly as age rose.

Trimming pared 0 bases from V and 2 bases from J, leaving 18 bases between. The CDR3 sequence is 18 residues long. Germline lookup yields CDR1 SGHRS and CDR2 YFSETQ. A second PCR, run for roughly 7 to 11 cycles, used a sample-barcoded 5' primer plus a J-beta primer mix. Each CDR3 protein is one row after TCRdb ran MiXCR on the 5' RACE reads. Of some 790,000 distinct CDR3 sequences in the sample, 25% to 35% were seen once. This clonotype was detected many times. Its matching antigen is unknown. The chain recombines TRBV5-1 with TRBJ2-4, with D perhaps TRBD2 (7 bases). Material for sequencing was blood. This TCR was sampled from an elderly woman in good health. Written as DNA, the CDR3 is TGCGCCAGCAGCTTGGCGGCTACAGGGAGGGTGACCAAAAACATTCAGTACTTC. It encodes CASSLAATGRVTKNIQYF.